This entry is about one T cell receptor beta chain. The clone's antigen remains unknown. The record has no base qualities; no much larger clone is one base away. CDR1 and CDR2, per the germline V gene, are MNHEY and SVGAGI. V loses 5 bases at its end and J loses 8 bases; junction bases beyond the gene matches: 6. From its cysteine to its phenylalanine, the CDR3 spans 14 amino acids. The CDR3 DNA has 42 bases and is translated from base 1. The data belong to a study of cytomegalovirus exposure and HLA in healthy donors (dated by TCRdb to about 2017). Turning to the overall study: An earlier analysis of 587 of the donors reported about 280 Gb of sequence data and 95 million to 140 million unique TCR beta sequences obtained from about 200 million T cells. Five DR-DQ haplotypes were treated as single units for association and clustering because of strong linkage in the cohort. The study aimed to test whether signatures of past pathogen exposure could be identified by cataloging public T cell receptors. An early release covering roughly 580 HLA-typed donors comprised about 300 gigabases of sequencing data and roughly 85 million unique TCR sequences. In the later analysis, no new phenotypic data were used to find candidate immune exposures; instead, reliance was placed on TCR beta sequences and their occurrence across donors. Donor age, sex, ethnicity and CMV serostatus were compiled together with the repertoire data. Of the roughly 400 genotyped donors, approximately 81% were placed in the genetic ancestry cluster associated with self-reported Caucasian donors. In an earlier analysis of 587 of the donors, high-throughput TCR beta sequencing was used to judge whether each TCR beta V gene segment behaved as functional or pseudogenic. Typing coverage differed by locus: A, B, C, DRB1 and DQB1 were typed in about 629-630 donors, DQA1 in 500 to 550, DPA1 in some 570, and DPB1 in just under 490. Among approximately 370 genotyped donors of the cohort, an average of around 240,000 unique TCR beta nucleotide sequences was sequenced per donor, of which roughly 18% were non-productive. Class I and class II HLA loci were covered by the typing at four-digit resolution. To study patterns of TCR occurrence, a later analysis re-analyzed previously published TCR beta repertoires from just over 650 donors and added high-resolution HLA genotyping. To predict cytomegalovirus infection status, the study combined high-throughput TCR immunosequencing, statistical association of individual TCRs with disease status, and machine learning. A later genetic analysis used genome-wide SNP genotypes for about 65% of the 666 donors, treating that subset as a discovery cohort. A separate validation cohort of more than 100 different subjects was used in addition to the 666-subject first cohort. The study profiled the T cell repertoires of more than 500 subjects by immunosequencing and related them to cytomegalovirus serostatus. Every discovery cohort repertoire had been produced on one sequencing platform. What the authors observed across the whole study: Sequencing depth was assumed to be roughly uniform across donors in the presence/absence analyses, though that assumption may not hold. HLA typing was unavailable for some donors at each locus, so association tests used only the typed subset. Three of the identified cytomegalovirus-associated TCR beta chains were confirmed in vitro to be specific for cytomegalovirus antigens. The only immune exposure information available for the cohort was CMV serostatus. A further reported finding was that TCR beta sequences accurately predicted the HLA-A and HLA-B alleles for most subjects in the first cohort. A cluster of highly shared sequence variants was judged likely to represent a technical artifact of the sequencing pipeline. In a later analysis, several top co-occurrence clusters were reported to appear linked to parvovirus B19, influenza, CMV and Epstein-Barr virus. Only TCR beta chains were sequenced in this cohort, and the absence of alpha or paired-chain data limited detectable features. Some IMGT-functional V segments, including TRBV6-2 and TRBV6-3, could not be distinguished by the 87-base-pair reads and were therefore excluded. Cytomegalovirus status was reported to be diagnosed by the classifier with high specificity and sensitivity in both the original and validation cohorts. Linkage disequilibrium might explain the correlated functional status among segregating V segments, but an unknown experimental factor could not be excluded. A later analysis found that TCR association rates varied across HLA loci, with DRB1 alleles showing the most associated TCRs and HLA-C alleles the fewest. Specific HLA alleles were associated with 15,000 to 20,000 TCR beta sequences at a false discovery rate of 0.05 in a later analysis. According to the authors, the approach could potentially be generalized to other disease states and immunological phenotypes. Across donors, most TCR sequences were observed very rarely, whereas some public TCRs were present in many individuals. V-gene and J-gene trimming of TCR beta chains was associated with a missense DCLRE1C variant in a later genetic analysis, and the association was replicated in an independent cohort. A later analysis found that HLA-associated TCR beta chains were more clonally expanded and had lower generation probabilities than equally common non-associated chains. The earlier analysis of 587 of the donors excluded about 16 rarely observed V segments, including chromosome 9 orphons, because counts were too low. A later genetic analysis reported fewer N-insertions in productive TCRs among donors in an Asian-associated ancestry cluster than the approximately 670-donor mean. Most CMV-associated TCR beta chains appeared to be HLA-restricted in a later analysis, and the HLA associations seemed to be driven largely by CMV exposure. When HLA alleles, especially DR and DQ, strongly co-occurred, TCR associations were difficult to assign to individual alleles. In the study, roughly 160 TCR beta chains were listed as associated with cytomegalovirus. Broadly in line with IMGT annotations, most TCR beta V segments showed up in productive rearrangements about 87% or about 30% of the time in an earlier analysis of about 500 of the donors.

Receptor libraries were prepared by the immunoSEQ multiplex PCR assay. For the multiplex PCR, a mixture combining 60 forward primers for TCR Vbeta segments and 13 reverse primers for TCR Jbeta segments was used. The CDR3 region of rearranged TCR beta genes was amplified from genomic DNA with a multiplex PCR assay. The amplified TCR beta libraries were sequenced on the Illumina HiSeq System as 87-base-pair reads. Turning to the authors' computational methods: In a later analysis, approximately 74 million unique TCR beta chains were counted across the approximately 620 repertoires, and around 11 million of these chains were shared by at least two donors. Raw reads were error-corrected and collapsed into unique sequences with a nearest-neighbor algorithm that merged closely related sequences to remove PCR and sequencing errors. To assign V, D and J gene segments, CDR3 sequences were aligned to IMGT reference sequences. For a sequence to be retained, a match of at least six nucleotides was required to both a V gene segment and a J gene segment. Rearrangements were classified as productive when the CDR3 lacked stop codons and remained in frame with V and J, and all other rearrangements were classified as non-productive. CDR3 was defined by IMGT convention, running from the second conserved V-encoded cysteine to the conserved J-encoded phenylalanine. In an earlier analysis of approximately 590 of the donors, sequences lacking an unambiguous match to a single V gene segment were excluded. An earlier analysis of some 500 of the donors classified V segments as functional when productive rearrangements were above 56.7% and as segregating when the standard deviation between donors was above 5%. A statistical classification framework was built to diagnose cytomegalovirus status from the catalog of TCR beta chain sequences. V and J gene assignment, in a later analysis, came from comparing TCR nucleotide sequences with IMGT/GENE-DB human TR gene sequences. A later analysis assigned CDR3 sequences and most-parsimonious VDJ recombination scenarios with the TCRdist pipeline. In a later analysis, each TCR beta chain was defined by its CDR3 amino acid sequence together with its V-gene family, and reads without a unique V-gene family were excluded. In a later analysis, approximately 640 highly shared, low-generation-probability nucleotide sequences were removed to address suspected cross-contamination and a sequencing artifact. A later analysis calculated a clonal expansion index for each public chain from normalized within-repertoire ranks of inferred template counts. In a later analysis, generation probabilities were computed using a VDJ recombination model fitted to out-of-frame rearrangements, and the results were checked against IGoR. Hypergeometric tests were used in a later analysis to score TCR-TCR, TCR-HLA and TCR-CMV co-occurrence, with a repertoire-size bias correction applied to the TCR pairs. False discovery rates were estimated in a later analysis by permuting HLA or CMV assignments 20 times. In a later analysis, co-occurring TCRs were grouped using DBSCAN, and TCRdist sequence similarity was added for clustering within HLA-allele-positive subsets. For co-occurrence clustering, repertoires with fewer than 30,000 or more than 120,000 public chains were excluded, along with about five repertoires with anomalous nucleotide sharing. The immuneACCESS repertoire file appears here via TCRdb, limited to in-frame rearrangements. These files lack a portion of the clones; in checked studies, under half of the deficit traces to unresolved V genes, and the cause of the others is not known. The V and J calls and clone size are taken from that table; D and trimming were inferred from the DNA. Recorded for this sample are fewer than 150,000 clones; 65% to 80% of them occurred a single time. The top ten clonotypes cover about 3.9% of the sample.

The cohort was made up of roughly 670 healthy bone marrow donors. Cohort members were all nominally healthy when sampled, although unrecorded immune exposures were likely present. Of the 650 to 750 cohort members, roughly 300 had positive CMV serostatus and around 350 had negative CMV serostatus, and CMV serostatus was not recorded for the donor. Each donor provided a peripheral blood sample, and peripheral blood mononuclear cells were used for TCR beta sequencing. The Qiagen DNeasy Blood Extraction Kit was used to extract genomic DNA from the blood cell samples. Sequenced sample: PBMCs. This TCR derives from a human donor in good health. The sequence links TRBV6-5 to TRBJ2-7, with TRBD2 matching 13 junction bases. The bases are TGTGCCAGCAGTCGGACTAGCGGGAGCGAGAAGCAGTACTTC. The translation is CASSRTSGSEKQYF.